The clone carrying this TCR beta chain was counted a few times. Its antigen is unidentified. An end of the junction does not agree with germline; a read error may underlie this. Time point reported: newly diagnosed GD, antithyroid drugs for less than 3 months. Making the TCR library involved RNA that had been extracted from PBMCs. This sample is drawn from a study of regulatory T cells in long-lasting Graves disease. Broader study findings: Lower TCR diversity characterized persistent Graves' patients relative to newly diagnosed patients.

In building TCR beta libraries, iRepertoire HTBI primers were used together with Arm-PCR of CDR3 regions. TCRdb called the multiplex PCR reads again in MiXCR, with one record for every CDR3 protein. In the table there are roughly 610,000 distinct CDR3 sequences, roughly 15% of which are singletons. Germline V lookup: CDR1 MNHNS, CDR2 SASEGT. The length of the CDR3 is 11 residues. This sample also belongs to another study, concerning T cells in Graves' hyperthyroidism and ophthalmopathy. This second study says: The study based diagnoses on clinical symptoms, serum thyroxine and TRAb, thyroid ultrasound and orbital computed tomography. Expanded thyroid clonotypes (above 0.001) were mostly also found in blood.

The source was peripheral blood mononuclear cells (PBMCs), collected at new diagnosis, from a patient treated with antithyroid drugs. This rearrangement joins TRBV6-1 to TRBJ1-1; D is unresolved. The origin of this receptor is a woman in her 30s with Graves disease. This CDR3 is CASSEGTGAFF. CDR3 in DNA: TGTGCCAGCAGTGAAGGGACTGGAGCTTTCTTT.